The clone carrying this T cell receptor (beta chain) was seen many times. With MiXCR, TCRdb reprocessed the PCR reads. Of about 69,000 clones listed, 11% to 15% are singletons. This sample was included in a study of metastatic and nonmetastatic thyroid tumors. No patient received treatment before thyroid surgery. There are 17 residues in the CDR3. V dropped 0 bases and J dropped 4; count of bases not matched to a gene: 7. Per germline, CDR1 SGDLS and CDR2 YYNGEE. The chain joins TRBV9 to TRBJ2-3; 11 bases map to TRBD2. What was sequenced was blood. The receptor comes from a male donor with papillary thyroid cancer or a benign thyroid nodule (not recorded which). Some clones in this sample may be carry-over from other donors' samples. This CDR3 reads CASSVDPTSGMADTQYF. The CDR3 DNA sequence: TGTGCCAGCAGCGTAGATCCGACTAGCGGGATGGCAGATACGCAGTATTTT.